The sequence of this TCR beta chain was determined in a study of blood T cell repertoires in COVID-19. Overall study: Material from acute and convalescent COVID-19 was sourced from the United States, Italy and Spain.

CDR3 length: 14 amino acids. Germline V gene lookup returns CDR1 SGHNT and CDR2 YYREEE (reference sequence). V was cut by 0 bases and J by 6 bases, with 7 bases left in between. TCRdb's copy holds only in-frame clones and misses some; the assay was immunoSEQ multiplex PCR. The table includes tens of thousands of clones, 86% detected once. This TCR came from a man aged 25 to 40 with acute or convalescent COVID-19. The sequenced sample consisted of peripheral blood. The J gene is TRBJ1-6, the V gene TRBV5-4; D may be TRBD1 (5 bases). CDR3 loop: CASSLETANSPLHF. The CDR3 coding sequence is TGTGCCAGCAGCTTGGAGACAGCTAATTCACCCCTCCACTTT.